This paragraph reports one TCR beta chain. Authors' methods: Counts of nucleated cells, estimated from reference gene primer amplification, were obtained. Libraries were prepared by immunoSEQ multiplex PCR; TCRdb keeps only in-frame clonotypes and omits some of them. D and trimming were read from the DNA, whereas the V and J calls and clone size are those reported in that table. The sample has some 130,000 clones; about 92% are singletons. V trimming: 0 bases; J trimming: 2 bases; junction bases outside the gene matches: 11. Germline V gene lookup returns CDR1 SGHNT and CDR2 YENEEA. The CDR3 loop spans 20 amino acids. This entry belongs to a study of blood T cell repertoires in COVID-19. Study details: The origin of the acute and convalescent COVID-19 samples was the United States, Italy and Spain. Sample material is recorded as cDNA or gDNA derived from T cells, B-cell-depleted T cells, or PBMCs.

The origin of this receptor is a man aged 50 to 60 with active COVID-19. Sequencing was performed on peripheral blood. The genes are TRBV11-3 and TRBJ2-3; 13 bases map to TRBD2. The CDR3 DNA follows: TGTGCCAGCAGCTTAGATCTCCCTTTCGGGACTAGCGGGATCACAGATACGCAGTATTTT. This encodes CASSLDLPFGTSGITDTQYF.